The 14 T cell receptor beta chains presented below share a single source sample, sequenced in a study of blood T cell repertoires in COVID-19. Sequencing was performed with immunoSEQ multiplex PCR; in TCRdb, only in-frame clones are kept and a portion is missing. The sample lists about 56,000 clones; 75% to 90% were seen once. Sequencing was performed on peripheral blood. The receptors derive from an older woman with COVID-19, enrolled during active disease.

This clone was observed a single time. The gene calls are TRBV2 and TRBJ1-6; D not certain. The germline V and J ends were trimmed by 6 bases and 8 bases, with 14 bases remaining between them. CDR3 size: 14 residues. Germline assignment: CDR1 SNHLY and CDR2 FYNNEI. CDR3 in DNA: TGTGCCAGCAGATCGGGTTCCTCGTATTCACCCCTCCACTTT. It yields the protein CASRSGSSYSPLHF.

The chain uses TRBV2 and TRBJ1-3; D not certain. Per the germline V gene, CDR1 is SNHLY and CDR2 is FYNNEI. The V end lost 5 bases, the J end lost 0 bases, and 5 bases lay between the germline ends. The CDR3 is made up of 13 amino acids. CDR3 coding DNA: TGTGCCAGCAGTTACAGCTCTGGAAACACCATATATTTT. Protein: CASSYSSGNTIYF.

This clone appeared a single time. The chain uses TRBV7-2 and TRBJ1-6; possibly TRBD1 for D (6 bases). Trimming removed 6 bases at V and 10 bases at J, with 19 bases between. The CDR3 loop spans 15 amino acids. In germline, CDR1 is SGHTA, CDR2 FQGNSA. CDR3 sequence reads: CASSSLGGPGSPLHF. The CDR3 bases are TGTGCCAGCAGTTCTCTAGGGGGACCCGGGTCACCCCTCCACTTT.

This clone was seen more than once but under ten times. The gene calls are TRBV5-4 and TRBJ2-1; 9 bases match TRBD2. Trimming took 4 bases from V and 6 from J; bases not matched to a gene: 8. CDR1 and CDR2 (germline): SGHNT, YYREEE (reference sequence). This CDR3 contains 15 residues. The CDR3 here is CASSPQREVSNEQFF. The CDR3 bases are TGTGCCAGCAGCCCCCAGCGGGAGGTTAGCAATGAGCAGTTCTTC.

This rearrangement joins TRBV7-9 to TRBJ1-4; TRBD1 agrees at 8 bases. The CDR3 totals 12 residues. The germline gives CDR1 SEHNR, CDR2 FQNEAQ (reference sequence). The junction had 4 bases not matched to a gene; V was cut back by 4 bases and J by 12 bases. The DNA for the CDR3 is TGTGCCAGCAGCTCTCAGGGGGCGGAACTGTTTTTT. Translated: CASSSQGAELFF.

V usage is TRBV28 and J usage is TRBJ1-5, with a possible D match to TRBD1 (6 bases). The V end lost 5 bases, the J end lost 4 bases, and 18 bases lay between the germline ends. The CDR3 consists of 16 residues. Looked up from germline, CDR1 is MDHEN and CDR2 is SYDVKM. The CDR3 sequence: CASSPSTGKENQPQHF. The CDR3 nucleotides read TGTGCCAGCAGTCCCTCCACAGGGAAGGAGAATCAGCCCCAGCATTTT.

This clone was seen only a few times. CDR3 sequence reads: CASSLSSAGELFF. The DNA for the CDR3 is TGTGCCAGCAGCCTTTCCTCGGCCGGGGAGCTGTTTTTT. The chain carries TRBV7-9 and TRBJ2-2; D is unclear. The length of the CDR3 is 13 residues. CDR1 is SEHNR, CDR2 FQNEAQ, per germline (reference sequence). With 5 bases removed from V and 6 bases from J, the gap between germline ends came to 10 bases.

The chain links TRBV13 to TRBJ2-1; the D is unclear. Trimming pared 5 bases from V and 7 bases from J, leaving 6 bases between. This CDR3 region has 11 residues. The germline CDR1 and CDR2 sequences are PRHDT and FYEKMQ (reference sequence). The CDR3 DNA is TGTGCCAGCAGCCTACGGAATGAGCAGTTCTTC. As protein: CASSLRNEQFF.

The chain uses TRBV6-2 or TRBV6-3 and TRBJ2-7; 14 bases align to TRBD2. The CDR3 runs 18 residues. Unmatched junction bases numbered 12, after V lost 5 bases and J lost 3 bases. Looked up from germline, CDR1 is MNHEY and CDR2 is SVGEGT. CDR3 residues: CASSEGTSGRALDYEQYF. DNA for the CDR3: TGTGCCAGCAGTGAGGGGACTAGCGGGAGAGCCCTGGACTACGAGCAGTACTTC.

This clone is large in the sample. This rearrangement joins TRBV6-6 to TRBJ2-3, with 11 nucleotides matching TRBD2. The V segment lost 7 bases and the J segment 4 bases; nucleotides outside the gene matches: 4. The CDR3 covers 14 residues. Germline values: CDR1 MNHNY, CDR2 SVGAGI (reference sequence). CDR3 amino acids: CASTLAGGADTQYF. The CDR3, as DNA: TGTGCCAGCACTTTAGCGGGAGGGGCAGATACGCAGTATTTT.

The chain joins TRBV7-2 to TRBJ2-7, with 8 nucleotides matching TRBD2. After removal of 1 base from V and 2 bases from J, the junction contained 4 bases not matched to a gene. This CDR3 contains 15 residues. Looked up from germline, CDR1 is SGHTA and CDR2 is FQGNSA. CDR3 sequence reads: CASSLVVAGTYEQYF. Here the CDR3 DNA reads TGTGCCAGCAGCTTAGTGGTAGCGGGGACCTACGAGCAGTACTTC. Looking up the rest from reference TRBV7-2 and TRBJ2-7 gives the full variable domain: GAGVSQSPSNKVTEKGKDVELRCDPISGHTALYWYRQSLGQGLEFLIYFQGNSAPDKSGLPSDRFSAERTGGSVSTLTIQRTQQEDSAVYLCASSLVVAGTYEQYFGPGTRLTVT.

V is TRBV29-1 and J is TRBJ2-1; D might be TRBD2 (6 bases). This CDR3 has 12 amino acids. Trimming took 7 bases from V and 10 from J, leaving 17 bases between them. Germline V gene data show CDR1 as SQVTM and CDR2 as ANQGSEA. The CDR3 region has the DNA TGCAGCGGGTTGTTGGAAAGCGGGGAGCAGTTCTTC. Protein product: CSGLLESGEQFF.

This clone came up once. The CDR3 bases are TGTGCCAGCAGTACCTCCCCGGACAGGGGGCTCGAAGCTTTCTTT. Translating it yields CASSTSPDRGLEAFF. The chain combines TRBV28 with TRBJ1-1; 11 nucleotides match TRBD1. The J segment lost 8 bases and the V segment lost 5 bases, leaving 10 bases of the junction unmatched. Germline values: CDR1 MDHEN, CDR2 SYDVKM. The CDR3 length is 15 residues.

A single count supports this clone. The chain joins TRBV27 to TRBJ2-2, with D unresolved. In germline, CDR1 is MNHEY, CDR2 SMNVEV (reference sequence). The CDR3 is 12 amino acids. V lost 2 bases to trimming and J lost 8 bases, with 6 bases between them. The CDR3 here is CASSLSLGELFF. CDR3 DNA sequence: TGTGCCAGCAGTTTAAGCCTTGGGGAGCTGTTTTTT.